This paragraph covers one T cell receptor (beta chain) sequence. Its antigen is not identified. TCRdb reprocessed the 5' RACE reads; each CDR3 protein has one entry and no DNA is given. The sample includes some 500,000 distinct CDR3 sequences. The data were obtained in a study of T cells expressing NK-cell markers. The wider study: Repertoire data for TCR beta were derived from sorted T cells (CD3+CD56+NKG2C+, CD3+CD56+NKG2C- and CD3+CD56-NKG2C+).

The study's findings and limits: One observes that, in a handful of donors, these clonotypes were also the leading ones within the CD3+CD56-NKG2C+ fraction.

The CDR3 covers 16 residues. Germline values: CDR1 SGHDN, CDR2 FVKESK. This receptor was taken from a woman aged 50 to 60 in good health. The V and J genes are TRBV14 and TRBJ1-5; TCRdb's D call of TRBD1 is untestable without DNA. Sequencing was performed on blood T cells: a sorted CD56 or NKG2C T cell subset, CD4+ or CD8+ T cells, or bulk PBMC T cells (not recorded which). The CDR3 region is CASSQGGGVGNQPQHF.